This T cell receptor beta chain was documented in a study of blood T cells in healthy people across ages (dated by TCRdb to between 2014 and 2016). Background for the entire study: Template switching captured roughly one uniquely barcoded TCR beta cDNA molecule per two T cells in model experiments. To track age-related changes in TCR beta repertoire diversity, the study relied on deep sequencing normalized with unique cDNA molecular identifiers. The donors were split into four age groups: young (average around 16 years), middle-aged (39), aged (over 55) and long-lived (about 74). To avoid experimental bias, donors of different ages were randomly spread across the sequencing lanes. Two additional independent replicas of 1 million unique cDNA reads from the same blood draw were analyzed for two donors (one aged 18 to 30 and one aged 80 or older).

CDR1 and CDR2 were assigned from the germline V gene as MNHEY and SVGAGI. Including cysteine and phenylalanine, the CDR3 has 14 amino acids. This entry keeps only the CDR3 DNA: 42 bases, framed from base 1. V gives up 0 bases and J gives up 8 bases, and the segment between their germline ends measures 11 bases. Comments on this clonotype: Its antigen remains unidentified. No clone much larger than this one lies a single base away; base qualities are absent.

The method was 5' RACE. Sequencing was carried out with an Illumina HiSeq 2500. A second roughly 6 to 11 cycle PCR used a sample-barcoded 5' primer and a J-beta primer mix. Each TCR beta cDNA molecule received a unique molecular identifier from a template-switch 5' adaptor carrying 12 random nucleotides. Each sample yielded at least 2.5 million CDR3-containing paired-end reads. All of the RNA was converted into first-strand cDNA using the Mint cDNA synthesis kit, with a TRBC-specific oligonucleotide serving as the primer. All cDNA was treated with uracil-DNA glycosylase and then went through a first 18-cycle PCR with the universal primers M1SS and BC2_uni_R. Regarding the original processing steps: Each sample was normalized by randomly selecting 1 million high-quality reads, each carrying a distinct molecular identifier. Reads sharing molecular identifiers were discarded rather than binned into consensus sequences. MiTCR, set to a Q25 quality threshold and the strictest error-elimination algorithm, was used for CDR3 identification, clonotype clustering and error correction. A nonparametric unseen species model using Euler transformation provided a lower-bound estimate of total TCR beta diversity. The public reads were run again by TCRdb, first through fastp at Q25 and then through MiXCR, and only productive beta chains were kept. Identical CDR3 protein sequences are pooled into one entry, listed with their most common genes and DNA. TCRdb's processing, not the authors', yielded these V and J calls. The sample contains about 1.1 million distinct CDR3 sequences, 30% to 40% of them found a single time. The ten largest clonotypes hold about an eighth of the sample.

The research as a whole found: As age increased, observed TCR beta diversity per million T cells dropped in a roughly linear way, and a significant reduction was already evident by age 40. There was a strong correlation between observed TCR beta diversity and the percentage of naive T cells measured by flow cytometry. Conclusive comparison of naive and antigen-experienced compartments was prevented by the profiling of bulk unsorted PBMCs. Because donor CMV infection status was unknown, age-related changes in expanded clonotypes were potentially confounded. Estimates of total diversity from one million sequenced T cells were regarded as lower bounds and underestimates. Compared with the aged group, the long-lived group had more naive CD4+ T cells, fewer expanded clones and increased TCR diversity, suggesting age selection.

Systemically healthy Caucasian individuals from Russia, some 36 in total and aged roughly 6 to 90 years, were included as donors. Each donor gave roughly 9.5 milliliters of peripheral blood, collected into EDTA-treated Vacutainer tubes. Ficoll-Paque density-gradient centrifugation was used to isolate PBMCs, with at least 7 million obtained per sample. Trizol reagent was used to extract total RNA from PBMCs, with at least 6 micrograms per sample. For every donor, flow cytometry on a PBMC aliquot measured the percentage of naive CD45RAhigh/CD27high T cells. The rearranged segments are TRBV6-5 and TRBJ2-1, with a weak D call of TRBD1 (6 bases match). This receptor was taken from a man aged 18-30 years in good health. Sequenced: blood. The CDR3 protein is CASSYSKGGYEQFF. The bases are TGTGCCAGCAGTTACTCGAAAGGGGGTTATGAGCAGTTCTTC.